The next 8 T cell receptor beta chains were all read from a single sample in a study of cytomegalovirus exposure and HLA in healthy donors. PCR involved 60 Vbeta and 13 Jbeta primers. Clones were read by immunoSEQ multiplex PCR, and TCRdb kept only the in-frame ones, dropping some. The sample includes 150,000 to 180,000 clones, 70% to 80% of them seen just once. The sequenced sample consisted of PBMCs. The receptors stem from a man in his thirties or forties in good health and CMV-seropositive.

V is TRBV9 and J is TRBJ2-2; 7 bases map to TRBD2. CDR1 is SGDLS and CDR2 is YYNGEE in the germline V gene. Trimming cost V 1 base and J 9 bases; bases outside gene matches: 12. The CDR3 length is 16 residues. Here the CDR3 reads CASSVLPSGEHRELFF. Written as DNA, the CDR3 is TGTGCCAGCAGCGTATTACCCAGCGGGGAGCACCGGGAGCTGTTTTTT.

V is TRBV29-1 and J is TRBJ1-2; 8 bases align to TRBD1. J was trimmed by 6 bases and V by 7 bases; bases with no gene match: 10. Germline CDR1 SQVTM, CDR2 ANQGSEA. The CDR3 has 13 residues. The CDR3 protein is CSDRDRSRDGYTF. The CDR3 coding sequence is TGCAGCGATCGGGACAGGAGTAGGGATGGCTACACCTTC.

The chain combines TRBV30 with TRBJ1-3; D unclear. This CDR3 has 15 amino acids. V lost 3 bases and J 0 bases, leaving 12 bases between the germline ends. Germline V gene lookup returns CDR1 GTSNPN and CDR2 SVGIG (reference sequence). The DNA for the CDR3 is TGTGCCTGGAGCCTCTCCGGGAACTCTGGAAACACCATATATTTT. This gives the protein CAWSLSGNSGNTIYF.

This rearrangement joins TRBV5-4 to TRBJ1-6, with 8 bases lining up with TRBD1. Germline values: CDR1 SGHNT, CDR2 YYREEE (reference sequence). Losses at the gene ends were 4 bases for V and 7 bases for J; bases not matched to a gene: 4. This CDR3 spans 14 amino acids. In nucleotides, the CDR3 is TGTGCCAGCAGCCTCCGGGACAGGAATTCACCCCTCCACTTT. It is translated as CASSLRDRNSPLHF. Filled out from reference TRBV5-4 and TRBJ1-6, the complete variable domain reads ETGVTQSPTHLIKTRGQQVTLRCSSQSGHNTVSWYQQALGQGPQFIFQYYREEENGRGNFPPRFSGLQFPNYSSELNVNALELDDSALYLCASSLRDRNSPLHFGNGTRLTVT.

The chain is built from TRBV5-4 and TRBJ2-7; 8 bases line up with TRBD2. The CDR3 extends over 16 amino acids. Germline V CDR1 and CDR2: SGHNT, YYREEE (reference sequence). After removal of 0 bases from V and 0 bases from J, the junction contained 5 bases not matched to a gene. The CDR3 here is CASSLDPSGLSYEQYF. For the CDR3, the DNA is TGTGCCAGCAGCTTGGATCCTAGCGGGCTCTCCTACGAGCAGTACTTC.

CDR3 loop: CASSFSATDTQYF. The DNA for the CDR3 is TGTGCCAGCAGTTTCAGTGCCACAGATACGCAGTATTTT. The chain recombines TRBV2 with TRBJ2-3; no clear D. Germline values: CDR1 SNHLY, CDR2 FYNNEI. CDR3 length: 13 amino acids. V dropped 5 bases and J dropped 2 bases, with 8 bases sitting between them.

The V gene is TRBV9, the J gene TRBJ2-5, with 8 positions matching TRBD2. This CDR3 is 14 amino acids long. The germline V gene has CDR1 SGDLS and CDR2 YYNGEE. With 4 bases clipped from V and 4 bases from J, the junction kept 6 bases outside the gene matches. CDR3 in DNA: TGTGCCAGCAGCCCCCGCCTAGCGGGAGAGACCCAGTACTTC. Translated, it gives CASSPRLAGETQYF.

The J gene is TRBJ1-5, the V gene TRBV2; D not resolved. The germline gives CDR1 SNHLY, CDR2 FYNNEI. The V end lost 7 bases, the J end lost 5 bases, and 9 bases lay between the germline ends. This CDR3 has 12 residues. This CDR3 is CASNKRDQPQHF. The CDR3 DNA sequence: TGTGCCAGCAACAAGAGGGATCAGCCCCAGCATTTT.